One sample yielded the 31 T cell receptor beta chains listed below, sequenced in a study of cytomegalovirus exposure and HLA in healthy donors. Primers: 60 Vbeta forward and 13 Jbeta reverse. The assay was immunoSEQ multiplex PCR, and TCRdb's table has in-frame clones only and misses some. The sample holds around 100,000 clones, approximately 78% seen once. The sequenced sample consisted of PBMCs. The receptors originated from a woman aged 40 to 49 in good health and CMV-seropositive.

The rearrangement uses TRBV7-9 and TRBJ2-1; 10 positions match TRBD2. Per germline, CDR1 SEHNR and CDR2 FQNEAQ (reference sequence). V was pared by 7 bases and J by 5 bases, with 11 bases of the junction left unmatched. This CDR3 has 16 residues. For the CDR3, the DNA is TGTGCCAGCACCCTCATCGGGCTAGCGGGAGACAATGAGCAGTTCTTC. It codes for CASTLIGLAGDNEQFF.

The chain links TRBV6-5 to TRBJ2-1, with unresolved D. Between the trimmed V and J ends, which lost 5 bases and 4 bases, there was a span of 15 bases. This CDR3 has 15 residues. Germline lookup yields CDR1 MNHEY and CDR2 SVGAGI. CDR3 DNA sequence: TGTGCCAGCAGTCCCGGAGTTCCCATTTACAATGAGCAGTTCTTC. Residues: CASSPGVPIYNEQFF.

The chain has TRBV6-5 and TRBJ2-5; D not resolved. This CDR3 has 11 amino acids. Germline V CDR1 and CDR2: MNHEY, SVGAGI. V was clipped by 6 bases and J by 7 bases, with 9 bases between them. CDR3 DNA sequence: TGTGCCAGCAGAACCCTACGGACCCAGTACTTC. Its protein product is CASRTLRTQYF.

The V call is TRBV18, the J call TRBJ2-7, with D perhaps matching TRBD1 (5 bases). Trimming pared 6 bases from V and 5 bases from J, leaving 11 bases between. The CDR3 is 12 residues long. The germline V gene encodes CDR1 KGHSH and CDR2 LQKENI. CDR3 nucleotide sequence: TGTGCCAGCTCCCCTAGGGGCGACGAGCAGTACTTC. This sequence encodes CASSPRGDEQYF.

The chain recombines TRBV2 with TRBJ2-7, with 9 bases matching TRBD1. The CDR3 runs 15 residues. Germline V gene data show CDR1 as SNHLY and CDR2 as FYNNEI. Trimming took 3 bases from V and 0 from J; bases not matched to a gene: 3. The CDR3 nucleotides are TGTGCCAGCAGTGATTGGGACAGGGACTCCTACGAGCAGTACTTC. It specifies CASSDWDRDSYEQYF.

The sample holds a few counts of this clone. At the DNA level, this CDR3 is encoded by other sequences in the same sample as well. V is TRBV4-3 and J is TRBJ2-7, with 15 bases that match TRBD2. Germline V gives CDR1 LGHNA, CDR2 YSLEER. The CDR3 loop spans 15 amino acids. The J segment lost 4 bases and the V segment lost 3 bases, leaving 1 base of the junction unmatched. The CDR3 DNA is TGCGCCAGCAGCCAGGGACTAGCGGGGGGTTACGAGCAGTACTTC. Translating gives CASSQGLAGGYEQYF.

The J gene is TRBJ2-7, the V gene TRBV11-2; 10 positions match TRBD2. The germline V gene encodes CDR1 SGHAT and CDR2 FQNNGV. This CDR3 region has 14 residues. V shed 2 bases, J shed 4 bases, and the junction held 2 bases outside the gene matches. The CDR3 nucleotides are TGTGCCAGCAGCTTAAATAGCGGGAGGTACGAGCAGTACTTC. Translated, it gives CASSLNSGRYEQYF.

The genes are TRBV5-8 and TRBJ1-2; the D is unclear. Trimming took off 3 bases at V and 6 bases at J, with 21 bases between the two ends. The CDR3 loop spans 16 amino acids. Germline CDR1 SGHTS, CDR2 YDEGEE. CDR3 sequence: CASSSRFSVVQDGYTF. The CDR3 DNA reads TGTGCCAGCAGCTCTAGATTCTCAGTAGTACAAGATGGCTACACCTTC.

V is TRBV7-9 and J is TRBJ2-7; the match to TRBD2 covers 10 bases. CDR3 length equals 15 residues. V gave up 5 bases and J gave up 0 bases; unmatched junction bases: 4. Germline values: CDR1 SEHNR, CDR2 FQNEAQ (reference sequence). The CDR3 nucleotides read TGTGCCAGCAGCGGATCTAGCGGGAGCTCCTACGAGCAGTACTTC. Residues: CASSGSSGSSYEQYF.

V is TRBV7-3 and J is TRBJ2-7; 7 positions agree with TRBD1. There are 16 residues in the CDR3. Losses at the gene ends were 3 bases for V and 3 bases for J; bases not matched to a gene: 11. Germline-derived CDR1 and CDR2 are SGHTA and FQGTGA. Here the CDR3 reads CASSFLGQPAIYEQYF. The CDR3 region has the DNA TGTGCCAGCAGCTTTTTGGGACAGCCCGCGATCTACGAGCAGTACTTC.

This chain links TRBV9 with TRBJ2-5; weak D call: TRBD2 (5 bases). V shed 4 bases and J shed 5 bases, with 12 bases lying between them. CDR1 SGDLS and CDR2 YYNGEE come from the germline V gene. The CDR3 is 13 amino acids. The CDR3 sequence: CASSRRLDETQYF. The CDR3 DNA is TGTGCCAGCAGCAGGAGGTTGGACGAGACCCAGTACTTC. The variable domain in full, with the rest retrieved from reference TRBV9 and TRBJ2-5, is DSGVTQTPKHLITATGQRVTLRCSPRSGDLSVYWYQQSLDQGLQFLIQYYNGEERAKGNILERFSAQQFPDLHSELNLSSLELGDSALYFCASSRRLDETQYFGPGTRLLVL.

The chain has TRBV27 and TRBJ1-1, with D tentatively TRBD1 (6 bases). Deletions cut 7 bases from V and 1 base from J, with 19 bases between. The germline gives CDR1 MNHEY, CDR2 SMNVEV (reference sequence). The length of the CDR3 is 16 residues. CDR3 sequence: CASTERGGRKNTEAFF. In DNA, the CDR3 is TGTGCCAGCACCGAAAGGGGGGGAAGGAAGAACACTGAAGCTTTCTTT.

The chain links TRBV11-2 to TRBJ1-1; no clear D. CDR1 and CDR2 (germline): SGHAT, FQNNGV. The CDR3 has 13 amino acids. The V end was cut by 2 bases, the J end by 3 bases, with 7 bases between. This CDR3 reads CASSLRLDTEAFF. CDR3 nucleotide sequence: TGTGCCAGCAGCTTAAGACTCGACACTGAAGCTTTCTTT.

This clone was found a few times. This chain uses TRBV19 with TRBJ1-1, with 11 bases that match TRBD1. Germline CDR1 and CDR2: LNHDA and SQIVND (reference sequence). This CDR3 is built from 14 residues. Trimming cost V 3 bases and J 11 bases; bases outside gene matches: 8. The CDR3 here is CASSIHGTGGTAFF. The CDR3 coding sequence is TGTGCCAGTAGTATTCATGGGACAGGGGGTACCGCTTTCTTT.

The chain combines TRBV4-3 with TRBJ2-7; 9 positions agree with TRBD1. Looked up from germline, CDR1 is LGHNA and CDR2 is YSLEER. The CDR3 is made up of 14 amino acids. The ends lost 2 bases at V and 5 bases at J; junction bases unmatched: 4. Written as DNA, the CDR3 is TGCGCCAGCAGCCAAATCGGGACAGGGAACGAGCAGTACTTC. The encoded protein is CASSQIGTGNEQYF.

The chain joins TRBV10-1 to TRBJ2-5, with D perhaps matching TRBD1 (5 bases). The germline gives CDR1 WNHNN, CDR2 SYGVQD (reference sequence). The CDR3 loop spans 12 amino acids. Between the trimmed V and J ends, which lost 8 bases and 5 bases, there was a span of 12 bases. The CDR3, as DNA: TGCGCCAGCCGGGCAGGGCAGGAGACCCAGTACTTC. The encoded protein is CASRAGQETQYF.

The V call is TRBV7-2, the J call TRBJ2-1; TRBD2 matches at 11 bases. Trimming took 7 bases from V and 9 from J; bases not matched to a gene: 11. The CDR3 loop spans 15 amino acids. Germline V gives CDR1 SGHTA, CDR2 FQGNSA. CDR3 nucleotides: TGTGCCAGCACCGACCCTGGACTAGCGGGTGGTGAGCAGTTCTTC. Translation: CASTDPGLAGGEQFF.

This clone was counted a single time. The chain couples TRBV6-1 to TRBJ2-2; 7 bases match TRBD1. Per germline, CDR1 MNHNS and CDR2 SASEGT. There are 15 residues in the CDR3. Trimming cost V 4 bases and J 4 bases; bases outside gene matches: 6. CDR3 region: CASSGQGRSTGELFF. The CDR3 DNA reads as TGTGCCAGCAGTGGACAGGGTAGAAGCACCGGGGAGCTGTTTTTT.

DNA for the CDR3: TGTGCCAGCAGCTCAAGGAGCGGGGAGCAGTACTTC. It translates to CASSSRSGEQYF. The chain couples TRBV7-6 to TRBJ2-7, with D perhaps TRBD2 (6 bases). V gave up 4 bases and J gave up 7 bases, with 11 bases separating them. The CDR3 has 12 amino acids. Germline CDR1 is SGHVS and CDR2 is FNYEAQ. The whole variable domain, filled in from reference TRBV7-6 and TRBJ2-7, reads GAGVSQSPRYKVTKRGQDVALRCDPISGHVSLYWYRQALGQGPEFLTYFNYEAQQDKSGLPNDRFSAERPEGSISTLTIQRTEQRDSAMYRCASSSRSGEQYFGPGTRLTVT.

This sequence joins TRBV13 and TRBJ2-4; 13 bases align to TRBD2. J gave up 7 bases and V 3 bases, and 18 bases lay outside the gene matches. Germline assignment: CDR1 PRHDT and CDR2 FYEKMQ (reference sequence). The length of the CDR3 is 20 residues. CDR3 nucleotide sequence: TGTGCCAGCAGCTTTCTAACTAGCGGGAGGGCCGAGTACGATGTGAACATTCAGTACTTC. This sequence encodes CASSFLTSGRAEYDVNIQYF.

The chain joins TRBV4-2 to TRBJ2-3, with TRBD2 matching 10 bases. After removal of 2 bases from V and 2 bases from J, the junction contained 7 bases not matched to a gene. The CDR3 sequence is 17 residues long. Looked up from germline, CDR1 is LGHNA and CDR2 is YNFKEQ. CDR3: CASSQSSGLAPTDTQYF. The DNA for the CDR3 is TGTGCCAGCAGCCAAAGCTCGGGACTAGCGCCCACAGATACGCAGTATTTT.

The chain carries TRBV19 and TRBJ2-1; TRBD1 agrees at 10 bases. The V gene's germline CDR1 is LNHDA and CDR2 SQIVND (reference sequence). J gave up 7 bases and V 5 bases, and 8 bases lay outside the gene matches. The CDR3 is made up of 15 amino acids. DNA for the CDR3: TGTGCCAGTAGTCCCGACAGGGGGCTGATGAATGAGCAGTTCTTC. This gives the protein CASSPDRGLMNEQFF.

The chain joins TRBV28 to TRBJ1-2; weak D call: TRBD1 (5 bases). Germline loops: CDR1 MDHEN, CDR2 SYDVKM. The CDR3 is 14 residues long. Trimming removed 6 bases from V and 3 bases from J, with 14 bases in between. The DNA of the CDR3 is TGTGCCAGCAGCTTGGTTTCAGGGTACTATGGCTACACCTTC. This codes for CASSLVSGYYGYTF.

The chain employs TRBV19 and TRBJ1-4, with D unresolved. CDR3 length: 15 residues. Trimming shortened V by 5 bases and J by 8 bases, and 18 bases separated the two germline ends. Germline V gene sequence: CDR1 LNHDA, CDR2 SQIVND (reference sequence). DNA of the CDR3: TGTGCCAGTAGTCCCCAGACACCACGAAAAGAAAAACTGTTTTTT. Its translation is CASSPQTPRKEKLFF.

The gene calls are TRBV7-3 and TRBJ2-5, with TRBD2 matching over 14 bases. Germline CDR1 SGHTA, CDR2 FQGTGA. Losses at the gene ends were 5 bases for V and 4 bases for J; bases not matched to a gene: 12. The CDR3 consists of 18 residues. CDR3 in amino acids: CASSPGTSGGLGRETQYF. The CDR3 nucleotides are TGTGCCAGCAGCCCGGGGACTAGCGGGGGACTGGGGCGAGAGACCCAGTACTTC.

The rearrangement links TRBV29-1 to TRBJ1-1; D is unclear. Germline-derived CDR1 and CDR2 are SQVTM and ANQGSEA. CDR3 length: 11 residues. V gave up 3 bases and J gave up 3 bases, with 5 bases separating them. The CDR3 sequence is CSVEYYTEAFF. CDR3 DNA: TGCAGCGTTGAGTATTACACTGAAGCTTTCTTT.

This clone turned up a few times. V and J are TRBV2 and TRBJ1-6; no reliable D call. V was pared by 3 bases and J by 3 bases, with 9 bases between. Looked up from germline, CDR1 is SNHLY and CDR2 is FYNNEI. This CDR3 comprises 15 residues. The CDR3: CASSDQNLYNSPLHF. In DNA form, the CDR3 reads TGTGCCAGCAGTGATCAGAACCTCTATAATTCACCCCTCCACTTT.

V is TRBV27 and J is TRBJ1-1, with D tentatively TRBD1 (6 bases). V was pared by 5 bases and J by 0 bases, with 22 bases between. Germline CDR1 MNHEY, CDR2 SMNVEV (reference sequence). This CDR3 is 18 amino acids long. The CDR3 loop is CASSGGAGGAGMNTEAFF. The CDR3 DNA follows: TGTGCCAGCAGTGGTGGTGCGGGGGGCGCAGGTATGAACACTGAAGCTTTCTTT.

V is TRBV11-3 and J is TRBJ2-6; 7 nucleotides align to TRBD1. Germline assignment: CDR1 SGHNT and CDR2 YENEEA. This CDR3 is built from 16 residues. The junction had 4 bases not matched to a gene; V was cut back by 3 bases and J by 2 bases. DNA of the CDR3: TGTGCCAGCAGCTTTTCAGACAGGGCTGGGGCCAACGTCCTGACTTTC. Translation gives CASSFSDRAGANVLTF.

The chain couples TRBV7-3 to TRBJ2-1; TRBD2 matches 9 bases. V lost 5 bases, J lost 0 bases, and 17 bases stayed unmatched. Germline V gene data show CDR1 as SGHTA and CDR2 as FQGTGA. The CDR3 spans 20 residues. The chain's CDR3 is CASSPRAGGVTKSSYNEQFF. The CDR3 coding sequence is TGTGCCAGCAGCCCCAGAGCGGGAGGTGTGACGAAGAGCTCCTACAATGAGCAGTTCTTC.

The chain links TRBV7-3 to TRBJ2-7; D is unresolved. The V gene lost 5 bases and the J gene lost 5 bases, with 16 bases spanning the gap. CDR1 SGHTA and CDR2 FQGTGA come from the germline V gene. The CDR3 is 14 amino acids. CDR3 sequence: CASSERGGPDEQYF. The CDR3 region has the DNA TGTGCCAGCAGCGAACGTGGCGGCCCGGACGAGCAGTACTTC.